Listed below are T cell receptor beta chains from one sample, sequenced in a study of shared clonotypes between healthy human individuals. Libraries were prepared by immunoSEQ multiplex PCR; TCRdb keeps only in-frame clonotypes and omits some of them. The sample shows over a million clones, about 98% of them seen only once. Material for sequencing was naive CD4+ T cells sorted from blood. The receptors were gathered from a young man in good health. CDR3s include the opening cysteine and the closing phenylalanine or tryptophan. The D gene is left open where the match is weak.

d_gene,j_gene,v_gene,CDR3nt,CDR3aa
.,TRBJ2-7,TRBV28,TGTGCCAGCAGTTTGTACTCCGGGAGCTACGAGCAGTACTTC,CASSLYSGSYEQYF
.,TRBJ2-1,TRBV5-1,TGCGCCAGCAGCTTGGGGGAAACCTACAATGAGCAGTTCTTC,CASSLGETYNEQFF
.,TRBJ1-1,TRBV28,TGTGCCAGCAGTACCCCCCAATATACTGAAGCTTTCTTT,CASSTPQYTEAFF
.,TRBJ2-3,TRBV14,TGTGCCAGCAGCCAAGAGCTCAGGGTAGACTACACAGATACGCAGTATTTT,CASSQELRVDYTDTQYF
.,TRBJ1-2,TRBV7-2,TGTGCCAGCAGCCTAACAGCGAACTATGGCTACACCTTC,CASSLTANYGYTF
.,TRBJ1-5,TRBV28,TGTGCCAGCAGTCCCCATATTCCCGACAGGTTTACTACCGGTAGCAATCAGCCCCAGCATTTT,CASSPHIPDRFTTGSNQPQHF
.,TRBJ2-1,TRBV4-3,TGCGCCAGCAGCCAAGATGGGACAAAGAACAATGAGCAGTTCTTC,CASSQDGTKNNEQFF
TRBD1,TRBJ1-1,TRBV14,TGTGCCAGCAGCCCACCCGGCGACAGGGGCGATGAAGCTTTCTTT,CASSPPGDRGDEAFF
TRBD1,TRBJ1-1,TRBV25-1,TGTGCCAGCAGTGAATTCGGGACAGGGGATACTTTCTTT,CASSEFGTGDTFF
.,TRBJ2-7,TRBV25-1,TGTGCCAGCAGTGGGGGTAGCGAGCAGTACTTC,CASSGGSEQYF
.,TRBJ2-2,TRBV6-5,TGTGCCAGCAGTTACTTCCCGGCTGTCACCGGGGAGCTGTTTTTT,CASSYFPAVTGELFF
TRBD2,TRBJ2-7,TRBV9,TGTGCCAGCAGCGTAGGGCCCGGGACTAGCGGGACCGAGCAGTACTTC,CASSVGPGTSGTEQYF
TRBD1,TRBJ2-7,TRBV6-1,TGTGCCAGCAGTCCGCCGGGACAGGGATCAGAGCAGTACTTC,CASSPPGQGSEQYF